The clone carrying this T cell receptor beta chain was picked up many times. Its antigen is as yet unknown. This sample is part of a study of T-cell reconstitution after alpha-beta-depleted transplantation in children. General study points: Several hundred graft clones that had expanded were reportedly the source of alpha-beta T cells about two months after transplant. Among T cells one year after transplant, newly produced cells accounted for most counts and diversity. Some patients' high day-60 TCRbeta diversity was traced to surviving recipient T cells and thymic progenitors.

Germline CDR1 and CDR2: DFQATT and SNEGSKA (reference sequence). V was pared by 5 bases and J by 4 bases, with 12 bases between. CDR3 size: 13 residues. Construction of the TCRbeta library involved unique molecular identifiers. A single record per CDR3 protein comes from TCRdb applying MiXCR to the PCR reads. The sample includes approximately 490,000 distinct CDR3 sequences, roughly 10% of them seen just once. This sequence originates from a child aged 2-15 years with inherited bone marrow failure, due to receive a stem cell transplant. This rearrangement joins TRBV20-1 to TRBJ1-5, with D perhaps matching TRBD1 (5 bases). Sequencing was performed on PBMCs, taken before TCRalphabeta/CD19-depleted stem cell transplant. CDR3 amino acids: CSARIGGNQPQHF. DNA for the CDR3: TGCAGTGCTCGGATCGGGGGAAATCAGCCCCAGCATTTT.